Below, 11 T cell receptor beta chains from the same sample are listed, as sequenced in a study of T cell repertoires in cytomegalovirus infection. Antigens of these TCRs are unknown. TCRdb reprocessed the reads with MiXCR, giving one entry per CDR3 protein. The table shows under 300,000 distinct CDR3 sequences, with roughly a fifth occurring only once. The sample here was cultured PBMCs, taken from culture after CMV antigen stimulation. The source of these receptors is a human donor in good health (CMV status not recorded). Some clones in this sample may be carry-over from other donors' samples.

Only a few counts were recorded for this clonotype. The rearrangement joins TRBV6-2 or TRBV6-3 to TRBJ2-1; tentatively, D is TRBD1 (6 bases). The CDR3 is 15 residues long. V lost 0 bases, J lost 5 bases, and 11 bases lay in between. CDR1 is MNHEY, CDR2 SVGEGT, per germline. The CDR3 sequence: CASSYSDRRNNEQFF. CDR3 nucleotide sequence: TGTGCCAGCAGTTACTCTGACAGGAGAAACAATGAGCAGTTCTTC.

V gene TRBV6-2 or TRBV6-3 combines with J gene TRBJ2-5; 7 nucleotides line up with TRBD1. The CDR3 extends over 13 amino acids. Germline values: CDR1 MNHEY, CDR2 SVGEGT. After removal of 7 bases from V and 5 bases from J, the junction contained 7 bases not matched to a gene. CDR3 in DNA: TGTGCCAGCACCCAGGACAGGAGGGAGACCCAGTACTTC. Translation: CASTQDRRETQYF.

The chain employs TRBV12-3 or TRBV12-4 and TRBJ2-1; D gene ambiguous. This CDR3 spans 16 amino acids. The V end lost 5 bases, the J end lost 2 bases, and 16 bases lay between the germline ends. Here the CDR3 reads CASSNHWQFPYNEQFF. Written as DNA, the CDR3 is TGTGCCAGCAGTAACCATTGGCAGTTTCCCTACAATGAGCAGTTCTTC.

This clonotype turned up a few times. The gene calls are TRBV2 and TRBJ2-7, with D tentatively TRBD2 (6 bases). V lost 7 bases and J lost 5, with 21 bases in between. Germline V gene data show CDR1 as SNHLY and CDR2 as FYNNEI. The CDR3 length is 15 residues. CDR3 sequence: CASKPGLSLYDEQYF. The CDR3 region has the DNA TGTGCCAGCAAACCGGGACTTTCACTATACGACGAGCAGTACTTC.

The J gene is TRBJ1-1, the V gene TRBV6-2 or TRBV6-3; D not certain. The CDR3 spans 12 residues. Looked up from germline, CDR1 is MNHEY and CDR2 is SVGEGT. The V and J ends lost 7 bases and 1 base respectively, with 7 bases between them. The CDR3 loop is CASTLRNTEAFF. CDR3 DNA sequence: TGTGCCAGCACCCTTAGGAACACTGAAGCTTTCTTT.

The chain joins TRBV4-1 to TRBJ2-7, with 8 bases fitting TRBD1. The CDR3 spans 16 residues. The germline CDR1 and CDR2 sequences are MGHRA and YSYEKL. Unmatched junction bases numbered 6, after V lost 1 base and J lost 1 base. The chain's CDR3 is CASSQAHRGASYEQYF. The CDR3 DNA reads TGCGCCAGCAGCCAAGCGCACAGGGGGGCATCCTACGAGCAGTACTTC.

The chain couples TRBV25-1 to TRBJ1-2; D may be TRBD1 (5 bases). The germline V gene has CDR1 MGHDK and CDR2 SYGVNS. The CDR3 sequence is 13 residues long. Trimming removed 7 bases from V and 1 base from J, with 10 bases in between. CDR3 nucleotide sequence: TGTGCCAGCATGGATAGGGGTAACTATGGCTACACCTTC. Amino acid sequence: CASMDRGNYGYTF.

The CDR3 reads CASSIVEGLNTEAFF. CDR3 DNA: TGTGCCAGTAGTATAGTTGAGGGGCTGAACACTGAAGCTTTCTTT. The chain uses TRBV19 and TRBJ1-1; a weak D match, TRBD1 (5 bases). The CDR3 covers 15 residues. V shed 1 base and J shed 0 bases, with 9 bases lying between them. Germline V lookup: CDR1 LNHDA, CDR2 SQIVND (reference sequence).

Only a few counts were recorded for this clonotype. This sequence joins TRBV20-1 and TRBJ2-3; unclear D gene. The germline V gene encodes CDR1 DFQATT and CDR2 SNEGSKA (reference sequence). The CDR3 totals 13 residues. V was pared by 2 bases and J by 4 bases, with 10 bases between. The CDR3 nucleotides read TGCAGTGCTAGATTCCGGGTACCAGATACGCAGTATTTT. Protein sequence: CSARFRVPDTQYF.

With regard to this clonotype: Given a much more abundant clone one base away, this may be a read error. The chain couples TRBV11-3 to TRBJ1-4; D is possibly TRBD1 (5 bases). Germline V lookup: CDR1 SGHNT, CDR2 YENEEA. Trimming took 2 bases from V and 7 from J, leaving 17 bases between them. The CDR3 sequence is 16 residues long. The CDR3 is CASSLTWGQLAEKLFF. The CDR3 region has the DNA TGTGCCAGCAGCTTAACATGGGGCCAGTTGGCTGAAAAACTGTTTTTT.

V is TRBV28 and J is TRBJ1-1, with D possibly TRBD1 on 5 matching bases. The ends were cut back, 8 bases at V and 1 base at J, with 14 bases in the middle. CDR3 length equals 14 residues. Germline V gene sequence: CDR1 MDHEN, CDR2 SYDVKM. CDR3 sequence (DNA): TGTGCCAGCGACTTACGGACACCGAACACTGAAGCTTTCTTT. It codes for CASDLRTPNTEAFF.